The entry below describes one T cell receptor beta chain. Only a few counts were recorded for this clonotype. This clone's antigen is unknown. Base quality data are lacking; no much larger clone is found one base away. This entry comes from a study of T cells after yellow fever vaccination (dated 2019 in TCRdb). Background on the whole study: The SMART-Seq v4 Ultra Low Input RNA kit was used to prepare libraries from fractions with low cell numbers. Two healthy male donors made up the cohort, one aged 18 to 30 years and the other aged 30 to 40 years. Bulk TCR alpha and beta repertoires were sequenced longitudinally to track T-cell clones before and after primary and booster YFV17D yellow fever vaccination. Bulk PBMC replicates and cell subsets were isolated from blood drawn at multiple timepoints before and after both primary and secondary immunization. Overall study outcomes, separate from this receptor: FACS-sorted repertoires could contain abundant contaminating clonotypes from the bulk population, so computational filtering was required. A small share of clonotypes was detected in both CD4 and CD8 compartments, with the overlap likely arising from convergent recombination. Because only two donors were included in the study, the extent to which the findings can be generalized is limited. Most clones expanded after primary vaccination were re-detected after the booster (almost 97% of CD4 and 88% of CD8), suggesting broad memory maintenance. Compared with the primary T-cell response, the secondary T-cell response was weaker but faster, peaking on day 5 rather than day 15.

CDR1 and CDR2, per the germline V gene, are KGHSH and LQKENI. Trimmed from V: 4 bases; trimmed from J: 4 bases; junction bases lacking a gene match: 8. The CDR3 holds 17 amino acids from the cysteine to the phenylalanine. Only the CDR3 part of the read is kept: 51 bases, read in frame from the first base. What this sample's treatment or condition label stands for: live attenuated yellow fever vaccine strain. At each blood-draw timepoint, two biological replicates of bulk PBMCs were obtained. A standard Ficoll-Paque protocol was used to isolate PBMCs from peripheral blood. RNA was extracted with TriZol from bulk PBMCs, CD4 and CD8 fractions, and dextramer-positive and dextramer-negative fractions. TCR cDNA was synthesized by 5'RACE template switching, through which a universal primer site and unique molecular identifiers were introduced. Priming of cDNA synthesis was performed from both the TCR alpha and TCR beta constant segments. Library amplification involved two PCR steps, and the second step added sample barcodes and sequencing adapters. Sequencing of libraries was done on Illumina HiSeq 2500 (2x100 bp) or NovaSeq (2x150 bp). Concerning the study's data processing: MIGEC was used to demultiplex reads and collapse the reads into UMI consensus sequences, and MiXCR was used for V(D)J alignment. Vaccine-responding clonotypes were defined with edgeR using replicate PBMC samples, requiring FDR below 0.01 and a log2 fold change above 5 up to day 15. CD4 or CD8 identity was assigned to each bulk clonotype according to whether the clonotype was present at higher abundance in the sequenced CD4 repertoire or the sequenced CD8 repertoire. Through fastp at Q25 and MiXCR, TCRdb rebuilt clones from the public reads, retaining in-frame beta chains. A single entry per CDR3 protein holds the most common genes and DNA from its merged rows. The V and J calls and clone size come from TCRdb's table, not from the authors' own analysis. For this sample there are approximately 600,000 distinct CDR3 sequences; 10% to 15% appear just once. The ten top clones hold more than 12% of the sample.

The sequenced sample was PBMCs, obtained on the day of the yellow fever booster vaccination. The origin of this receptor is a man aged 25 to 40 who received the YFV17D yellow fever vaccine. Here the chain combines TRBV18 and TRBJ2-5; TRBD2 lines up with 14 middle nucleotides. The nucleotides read TGTGCCAGCTCACGAGGGACTAGCGGGAGTGAAGGAGAGACCCAGTACTTC. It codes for CASSRGTSGSEGETQYF.